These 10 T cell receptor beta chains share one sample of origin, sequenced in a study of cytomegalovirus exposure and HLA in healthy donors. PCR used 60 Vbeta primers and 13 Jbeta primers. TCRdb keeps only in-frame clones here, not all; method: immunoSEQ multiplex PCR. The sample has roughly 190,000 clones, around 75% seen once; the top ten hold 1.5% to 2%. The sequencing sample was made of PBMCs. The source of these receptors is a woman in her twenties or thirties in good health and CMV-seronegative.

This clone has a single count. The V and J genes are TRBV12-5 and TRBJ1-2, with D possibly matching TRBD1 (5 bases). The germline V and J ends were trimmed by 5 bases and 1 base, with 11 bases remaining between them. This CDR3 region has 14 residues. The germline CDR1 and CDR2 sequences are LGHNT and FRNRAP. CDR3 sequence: CASGPGVSNYGYTF. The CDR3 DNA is TGTGCTAGTGGTCCGGGGGTCAGTAACTATGGCTACACCTTC.

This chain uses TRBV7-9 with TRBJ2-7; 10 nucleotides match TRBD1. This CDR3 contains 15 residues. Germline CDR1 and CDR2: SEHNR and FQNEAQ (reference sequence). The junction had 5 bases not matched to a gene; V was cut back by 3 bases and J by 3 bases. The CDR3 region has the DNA TGTGCCAGCAGCTTGGTGGGGACAGGGGACTACGAGCAGTACTTC. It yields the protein CASSLVGTGDYEQYF.

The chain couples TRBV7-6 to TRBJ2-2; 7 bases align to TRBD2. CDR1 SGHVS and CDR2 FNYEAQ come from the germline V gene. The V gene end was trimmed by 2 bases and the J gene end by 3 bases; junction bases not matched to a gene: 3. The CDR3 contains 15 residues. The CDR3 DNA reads TGTGCCAGCAGCTTAAGTCTAGCGGACACCGGGGAGCTGTTTTTT. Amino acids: CASSLSLADTGELFF.

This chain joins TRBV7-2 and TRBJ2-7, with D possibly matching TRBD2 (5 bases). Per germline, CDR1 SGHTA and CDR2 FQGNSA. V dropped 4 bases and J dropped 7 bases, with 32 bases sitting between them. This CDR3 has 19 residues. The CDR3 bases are TGTGCCAGCAGCTCCAGACCCGGGTTCGGAGGCTCCCCAATGTGGGAGCAGTACTTC. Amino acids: CASSSRPGFGGSPMWEQYF. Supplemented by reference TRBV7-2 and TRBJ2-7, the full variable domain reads GAGVSQSPSNKVTEKGKDVELRCDPISGHTALYWYRQSLGQGLEFLIYFQGNSAPDKSGLPSDRFSAERTGGSVSTLTIQRTQQEDSAVYLCASSSRPGFGGSPMWEQYFGPGTRLTVT.

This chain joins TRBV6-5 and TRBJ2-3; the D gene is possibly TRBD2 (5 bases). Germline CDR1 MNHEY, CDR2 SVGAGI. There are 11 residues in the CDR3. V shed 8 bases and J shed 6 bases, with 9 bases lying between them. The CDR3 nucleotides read TGTGCCAGCCGAGGACTGGATACGCAGTATTTT. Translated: CASRGLDTQYF.

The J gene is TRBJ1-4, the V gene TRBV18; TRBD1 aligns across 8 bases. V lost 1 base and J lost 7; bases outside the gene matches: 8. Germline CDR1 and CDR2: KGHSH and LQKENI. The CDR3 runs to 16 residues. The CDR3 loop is CASSPRTGRGSEKLFF. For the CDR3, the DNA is TGTGCCAGCTCACCACGGACAGGGCGAGGGAGTGAAAAACTGTTTTTT.

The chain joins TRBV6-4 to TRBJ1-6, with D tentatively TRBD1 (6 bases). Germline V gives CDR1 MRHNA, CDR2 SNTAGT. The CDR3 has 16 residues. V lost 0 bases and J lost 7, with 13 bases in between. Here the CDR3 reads CASSDSSWGRNSPLHF. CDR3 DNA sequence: TGTGCCAGCAGTGACTCGAGTTGGGGGCGCAATTCACCCCTCCACTTT.

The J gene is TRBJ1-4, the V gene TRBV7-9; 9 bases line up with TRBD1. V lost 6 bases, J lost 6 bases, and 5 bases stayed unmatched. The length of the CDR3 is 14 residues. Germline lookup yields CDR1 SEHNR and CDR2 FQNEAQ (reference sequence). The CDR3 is CASSPGTGHEKLFF. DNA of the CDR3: TGTGCCAGCAGTCCCGGGACAGGGCATGAAAAACTGTTTTTT.

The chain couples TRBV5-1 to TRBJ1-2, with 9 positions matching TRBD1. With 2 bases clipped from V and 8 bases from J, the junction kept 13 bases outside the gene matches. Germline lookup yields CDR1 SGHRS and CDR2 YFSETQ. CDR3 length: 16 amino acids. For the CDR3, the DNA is TGCGCCAGCAGCTTTACCCGACCCGGGACAGGGAGCGGCTACACCTTC. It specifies CASSFTRPGTGSGYTF.

CDR3 amino acids: CASIRNTEAFF. The CDR3 nucleotides are TGTGCCAGCATCAGGAACACTGAAGCTTTCTTT. The genes are TRBV25-1 and TRBJ1-1; D call uncertain. Germline V CDR1 and CDR2: MGHDK, SYGVNS. The CDR3 consists of 11 residues. V shed 7 bases and J shed 1 base, with 4 bases lying between them.